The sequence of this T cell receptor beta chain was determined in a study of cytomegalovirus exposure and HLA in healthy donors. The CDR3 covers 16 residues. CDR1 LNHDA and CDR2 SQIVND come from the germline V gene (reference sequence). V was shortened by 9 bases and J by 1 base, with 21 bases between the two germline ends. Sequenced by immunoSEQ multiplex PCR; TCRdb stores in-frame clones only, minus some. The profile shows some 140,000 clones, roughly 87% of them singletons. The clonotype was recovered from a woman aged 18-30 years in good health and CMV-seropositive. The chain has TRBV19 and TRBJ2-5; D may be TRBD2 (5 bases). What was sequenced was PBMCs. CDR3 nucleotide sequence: TGTGCCAGCGCGGAAGATGGCGGCGGGCCCCAAGAGACCCAGTACTTC. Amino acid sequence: CASAEDGGGPQETQYF.